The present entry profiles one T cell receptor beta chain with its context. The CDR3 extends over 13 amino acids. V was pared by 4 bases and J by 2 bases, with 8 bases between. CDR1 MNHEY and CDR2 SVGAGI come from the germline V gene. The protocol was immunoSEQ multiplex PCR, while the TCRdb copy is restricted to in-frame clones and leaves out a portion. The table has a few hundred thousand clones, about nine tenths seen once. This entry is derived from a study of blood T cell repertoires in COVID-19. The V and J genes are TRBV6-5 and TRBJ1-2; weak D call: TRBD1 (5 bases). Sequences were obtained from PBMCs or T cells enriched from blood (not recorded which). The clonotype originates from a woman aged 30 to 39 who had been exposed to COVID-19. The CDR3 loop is CASSWGGNYGYTF. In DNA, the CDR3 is TGTGCCAGCAGTTGGGGGGGGAACTATGGCTACACCTTC.